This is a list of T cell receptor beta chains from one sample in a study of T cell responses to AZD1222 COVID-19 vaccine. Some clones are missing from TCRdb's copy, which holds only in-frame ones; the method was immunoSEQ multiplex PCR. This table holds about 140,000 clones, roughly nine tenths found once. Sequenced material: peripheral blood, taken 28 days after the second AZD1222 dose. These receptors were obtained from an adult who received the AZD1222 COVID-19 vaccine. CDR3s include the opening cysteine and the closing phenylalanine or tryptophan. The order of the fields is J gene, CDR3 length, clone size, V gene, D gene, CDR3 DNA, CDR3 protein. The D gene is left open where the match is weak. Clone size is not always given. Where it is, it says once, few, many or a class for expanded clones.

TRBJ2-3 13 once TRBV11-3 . TGTGCCAGCAGCTTCTATCCTACAGATACGCAGTATTTT CASSFYPTDTQYF
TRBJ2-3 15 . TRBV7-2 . TGTGCCAGCAGCGCCCTAGGGGGGAGGACAGATACGCAGTATTTT CASSALGGRTDTQYF
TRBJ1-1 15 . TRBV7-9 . TGTGCCAGCAGCTTAGGTGGTGCCGTGACGACTGAAGCTTTCTTT CASSLGGAVTTEAFF
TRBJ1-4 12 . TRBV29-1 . TGCAGCGTTGTTGGTGGGAATGAAAAACTGTTTTTT CSVVGGNEKLFF
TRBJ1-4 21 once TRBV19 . TGTGCCAGTAGTATGGAGGACGTATTCCCGGGACGGATCACTCGTAATGAAAAACTGTTTTTT CASSMEDVFPGRITRNEKLFF
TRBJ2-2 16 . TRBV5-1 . TGCGCCAGCAGCTTGGGGCCCGAGAGTGGCACCGGGGAGCTGTTTTTT CASSLGPESGTGELFF
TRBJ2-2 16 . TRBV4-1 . TGCGCCAGCAGCCAACCTGACTCCACCGGGACCGGGGAGCTGTTTTTT CASSQPDSTGTGELFF
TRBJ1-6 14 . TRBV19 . TGTGCCAGTAGTGGGATACCGGATAATTCACCCCTCCACTTT CASSGIPDNSPLHF
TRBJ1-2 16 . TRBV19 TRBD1 TGTGCCAGTAGTACCAGACAGGGGATCCCCGGGGATGGCTACACCTTC CASSTRQGIPGDGYTF
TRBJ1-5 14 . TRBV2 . TGTGCCAGCAGGGGGGGGGTTAGCAATCAGCCCCAGCATTTT CASRGGVSNQPQHF
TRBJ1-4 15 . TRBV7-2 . TGTGCCAGCAGCCCTGAACTCCACATCGATGAAAAACTGTTTTTT CASSPELHIDEKLFF
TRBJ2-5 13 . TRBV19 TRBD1 TGTGCCAGTAGTTGGACAGGGAAAGAGACCCAGTACTTC CASSWTGKETQYF
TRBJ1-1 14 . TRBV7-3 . TGTGCCAGCAGCTTAACTGCCGAGAACACTGAAGCTTTCTTT CASSLTAENTEAFF
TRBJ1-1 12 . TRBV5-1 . TGCGCCAGCAGGAAATCGAACACTGAAGCTTTCTTT CASRKSNTEAFF
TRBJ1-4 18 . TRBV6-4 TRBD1 TGTGCCAGCAGTGTACAGGACAGGGGGCGATTAGGCGATGAAAAACTGTTTTTT CASSVQDRGRLGDEKLFF
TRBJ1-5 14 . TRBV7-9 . TGTGCCAGCAGCTCCTCCGTAAGCACTCAGCCCCAGCATTTT CASSSSVSTQPQHF
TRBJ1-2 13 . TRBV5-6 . TGTGCCAGCAGCTTAGGCCCCTTCTATGGCTACACCTTC CASSLGPFYGYTF
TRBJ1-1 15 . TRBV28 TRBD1 TGTGCCAGCAGGGGACAGGGGCACCCGAACACTGAAGCTTTCTTT CASRGQGHPNTEAFF
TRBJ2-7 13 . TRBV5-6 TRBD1 TGTGCCAGCCGGGACAGCCTCTCCTACGAGCAGTACTTC CASRDSLSYEQYF
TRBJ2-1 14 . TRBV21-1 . TGTGCCAGCAGCAAAGCCGACCCTGGAGATGAGCAGTTCTTC CASSKADPGDEQFF
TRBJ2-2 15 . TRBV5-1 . TGCGCCAGCAGCTCATCCGGGCCCATCACCGGGGAGCTGTTTTTT CASSSSGPITGELFF
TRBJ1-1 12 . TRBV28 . TGTGCCACCGAGGGATCGGGCACTGAAGCTTTCTTT CATEGSGTEAFF
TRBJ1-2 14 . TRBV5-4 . TGTGCCAGCAGCTTGGGAGGGGATAACTATGGCTACACCTTC CASSLGGDNYGYTF
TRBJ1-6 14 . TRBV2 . TGTGCCAGCAGTGAACTTGAGGGCGATTCACCCCTCCACTTT CASSELEGDSPLHF
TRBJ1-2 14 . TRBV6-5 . TGTGCCAGCAGTTACGATGGGACACTATATGGCTACACCTTC CASSYDGTLYGYTF
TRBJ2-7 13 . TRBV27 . TGTGCCAGCAGTTTAACGAGCTCCTACGAGCAGTACTTC CASSLTSSYEQYF
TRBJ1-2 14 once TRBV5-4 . TGTGCCAGCAGCGTCGACAGCTCTAACTATGGCTACACCTTC CASSVDSSNYGYTF
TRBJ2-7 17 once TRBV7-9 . TGTGCCAGCAGCTTAGAATTCGGTTACAGGTTTTCCTACGAGCAGTACTTC CASSLEFGYRFSYEQYF
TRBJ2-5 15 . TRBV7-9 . TGTGCCAGCAGCTTAACCCAGCCTCGAGGGGAGACCCAGTACTTC CASSLTQPRGETQYF
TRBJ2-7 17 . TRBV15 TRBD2 TGTGCCACCAGCAGAGCCTCGAGCGGGAGGGCCCGATGGGAGCAGTACTTC CATSRASSGRARWEQYF
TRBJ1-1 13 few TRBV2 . TGTGCCAGCAGTGGGACCGGGGGGACTGAAGCTTTCTTT CASSGTGGTEAFF
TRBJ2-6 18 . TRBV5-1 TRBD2 TGCGCCAGCAGACCGCGGGAAGGGAGGGCCACCGGGGCCAACGTCCTGACTTTC CASRPREGRATGANVLTF
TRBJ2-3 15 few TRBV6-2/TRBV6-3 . TGTGCCAGCAGCCCAGGGACTTCTGTGAGAGATACGCAGTATTTT CASSPGTSVRDTQYF
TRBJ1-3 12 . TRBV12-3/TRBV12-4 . TGTGCCAGCAGTTTCGAGGGGAACACCATATATTTT CASSFEGNTIYF
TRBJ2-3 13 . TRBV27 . TGTGCCAGCAGTTTACGGGAAGCAGATACGCAGTATTTT CASSLREADTQYF
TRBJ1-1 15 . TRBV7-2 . TGTGCCAGCAGCTTAATAGGGCAGGGTAACACTGAAGCTTTCTTT CASSLIGQGNTEAFF
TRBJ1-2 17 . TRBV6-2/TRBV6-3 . TGTGCCAGCAGTACCACTACGGGACGGAGAGCTAACTATGGCTACACCTTC CASSTTTGRRANYGYTF
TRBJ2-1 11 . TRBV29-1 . TGCAGCGTAAACAGGGACGGTGAGCAGTTCTTC CSVNRDGEQFF
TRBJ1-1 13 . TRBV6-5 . TGTGCCAGCAGTTACGCATCGGGCACTGAAGCTTTCTTT CASSYASGTEAFF
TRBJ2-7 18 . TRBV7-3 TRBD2 TGTGCCAGCAGCTTGTGTTCTAGCGGGAGGATCAGCTCCTACGAGCAGTACTTC CASSLCSSGRISSYEQYF
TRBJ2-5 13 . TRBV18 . TGTGCCAGCTCACCTCTACCGGATGGGACCCAGTACTTC CASSPLPDGTQYF
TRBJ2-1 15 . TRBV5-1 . TGCGCCAGCAGCTTGGCCGGGGAGGTTCGAAGTGAGCAGTTCTTC CASSLAGEVRSEQFF
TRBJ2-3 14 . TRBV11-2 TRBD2 TGTGCCAGCAGCTCCGGGACTAGCAGAAATACGCAGTATTTT CASSSGTSRNTQYF
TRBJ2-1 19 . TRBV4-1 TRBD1 TGCGCCAGCAGCCAAGGTCTTCGAGGGACAGCCATTTCCTACAATGAGCAGTTCTTC CASSQGLRGTAISYNEQFF
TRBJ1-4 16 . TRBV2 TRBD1 TGTGCCAGCAGTGAAATGATGGGTCAGGGGGCAGGAAAACTGTTTTTT CASSEMMGQGAGKLFF
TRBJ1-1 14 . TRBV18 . TGTGCCAGCTCACCACAGGGTAGGAACACTGAAGCTTTCTTT CASSPQGRNTEAFF
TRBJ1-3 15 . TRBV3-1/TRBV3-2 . TGTGCCAGCACTCCCAGCTGGGGACCTGGAAACACCATATATTTT CASTPSWGPGNTIYF
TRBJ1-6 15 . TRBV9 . TGTGCCAGCAGCGTAGATCCCAGGGATAATTCACCCCTCCACTTT CASSVDPRDNSPLHF
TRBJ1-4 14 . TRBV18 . TGTGCCAGCTCACCATTTGGGCCTAATGAAAAACTGTTTTTT CASSPFGPNEKLFF
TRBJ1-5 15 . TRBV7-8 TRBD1 TGTGCCAGCAGCTTAAAGACAGGGGTCCGTCAGCCCCAGCATTTT CASSLKTGVRQPQHF
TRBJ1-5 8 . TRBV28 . TGTGCCAGCGGGCCCCAGCATTTT CASGPQHF
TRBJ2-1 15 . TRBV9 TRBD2 TGTGCCAGCAGTGCAGGGACTAGCGTATACAATGAGCAGTTCTTC CASSAGTSVYNEQFF
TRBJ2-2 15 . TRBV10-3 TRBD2 TGTGCCATCAGCCAGCGGGAGGGGAACACCGGGGAGCTGTTTTTT CAISQREGNTGELFF
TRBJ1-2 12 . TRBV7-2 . TGTGCCAGCAGCTCAGGGTTGGGTGGCTACACCTTC CASSSGLGGYTF
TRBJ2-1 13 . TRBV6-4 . TGTGCCAGCAGTGACGGGACTCACAATGAGCAGTTCTTC CASSDGTHNEQFF
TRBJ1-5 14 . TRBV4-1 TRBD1 TGCGCCCGCAGAGCCCAGGGGGCCTCCGCGCCCCAGCATTTT CARRAQGASAPQHF
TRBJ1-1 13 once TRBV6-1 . TGTGCCAGCAGCGAAGAAAGGGTTACTGAAGCTTTCTTT CASSEERVTEAFF
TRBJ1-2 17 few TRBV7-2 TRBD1 TGTGCCAGCAGCCCCTCGGCCCCACAGGGGGCTGGGAGTGGCTACACCTTC CASSPSAPQGAGSGYTF
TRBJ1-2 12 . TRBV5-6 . TGTGCCAGCAGCCCGGGGCAGTGGGGCTACACCTTC CASSPGQWGYTF
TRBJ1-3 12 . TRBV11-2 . TGTGCCAGCAGTCAATATGGAAACACCATATATTTT CASSQYGNTIYF